This T cell receptor beta chain comes out of a study of cytomegalovirus exposure and HLA in healthy donors. The germline V gene has CDR1 MNHNS and CDR2 SASEGT. The trim removed 8 bases at V and 2 bases at J, leaving 8 bases unmatched. This CDR3 is built from 14 residues. Use of 60 Vbeta and 13 Jbeta primers characterized the PCR. The table came from immunoSEQ multiplex PCR; TCRdb's copy has only in-frame clones and leaves some out. The data hold about 160,000 clones, with approximately 80% observed a single time. The chain recombines TRBV6-1 with TRBJ2-5, with 7 bases that match TRBD1. Sequenced material: PBMCs. This TCR came from a male donor in good health and CMV-seronegative. The CDR3 bases are TGTGCCAGCTCGCGCAGGGGGACGCAAGAGACCCAGTACTTC. Translating it yields CASSRRGTQETQYF.